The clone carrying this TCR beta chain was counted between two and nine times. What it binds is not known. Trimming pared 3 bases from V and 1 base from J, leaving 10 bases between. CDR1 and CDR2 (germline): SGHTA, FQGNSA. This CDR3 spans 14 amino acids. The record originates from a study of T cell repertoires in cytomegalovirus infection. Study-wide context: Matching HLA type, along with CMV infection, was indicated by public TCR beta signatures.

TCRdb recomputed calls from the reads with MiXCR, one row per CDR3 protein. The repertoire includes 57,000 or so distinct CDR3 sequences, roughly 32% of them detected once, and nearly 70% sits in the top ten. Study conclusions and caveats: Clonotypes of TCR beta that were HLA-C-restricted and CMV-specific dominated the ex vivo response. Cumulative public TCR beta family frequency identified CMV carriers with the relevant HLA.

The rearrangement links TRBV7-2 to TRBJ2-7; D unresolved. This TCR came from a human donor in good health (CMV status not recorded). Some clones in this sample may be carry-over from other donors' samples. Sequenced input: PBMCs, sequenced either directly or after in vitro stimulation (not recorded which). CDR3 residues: CASSFSVGSYEQYF. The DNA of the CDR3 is TGTGCCAGCAGCTTCAGCGTGGGTTCCTACGAGCAGTACTTC. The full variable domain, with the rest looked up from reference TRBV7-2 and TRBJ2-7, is GAGVSQSPSNKVTEKGKDVELRCDPISGHTALYWYRQSLGQGLEFLIYFQGNSAPDKSGLPSDRFSAERTGGSVSTLTIQRTQQEDSAVYLCASSFSVGSYEQYFGPGTRLTVT.